A selection of T cell receptor beta chains follows, all from one sample in a study of identical twins. TCRdb used MiXCR to reprocess the 5' RACE reads, holding one entry per CDR3 protein. This sample yields some 460,000 distinct CDR3 sequences, of which approximately 15% are seen a single time; 0.5% to 0.65% belongs to the top ten. These data also featured in a second study, about yellow fever vaccine responses in identical twins.

Sequenced material: CD4+ T cells sorted from blood. Source of these receptors: a young woman in good health. Each CDR3 is given with its conserved first and last residue. Each record gives: clone size, V gene, D gene, J gene, CDR3 protein, CDR3 DNA. The D gene is left open where the match is weak. The listing skips clone size in some rows; elsewhere it reads once, few, many or a size class.

>few|TRBV12-3/TRBV12-4|.|TRBJ1-1
CASTRGFTEAFF
TGTGCCAGCACCCGGGGGTTCACTGAAGCTTTCTTT
>.|TRBV28|.|TRBJ2-7
CASSLASPSYEQYF
TGTGCCAGCAGTTTAGCTTCACCCTCCTACGAGCAGTACTTC
>few|TRBV5-8|.|TRBJ2-7
CASSLRFSYEQYF
TGTGCCAGCAGCTTGAGGTTTTCATACGAGCAGTACTTC
>few|TRBV11-2|.|TRBJ2-2
CASSLDRSADTGELFF
TGTGCCAGCAGCTTAGACAGGTCGGCGGACACCGGGGAGCTGTTTTTT
>few|TRBV9|TRBD1|TRBJ2-1
CASSIPGTANNEQFF
TGTGCCAGCAGCATACCCGGGACAGCTAACAATGAGCAGTTCTTC
>.|TRBV4-2|TRBD2|TRBJ2-1
CASSQGLARTSDIFEQFF
TGTGCCAGCAGCCAAGGTTTAGCGCGGACTAGCGACATCTTTGAGCAGTTCTTC
>.|TRBV20-1|.|TRBJ2-5
CSARGAYQETQYF
TGCAGTGCTAGAGGGGCGTACCAAGAGACCCAGTACTTC
>many|TRBV18|TRBD1|TRBJ2-7
CASSAGTGAGEQYF
TGTGCCAGCTCAGCCGGGACAGGGGCAGGGGAGCAGTACTTC
>many|TRBV18|TRBD1|TRBJ2-7
CASSTGTGGEQYF
TGTGCCAGCTCGACCGGGACAGGGGGAGAGCAGTACTTC
>few|TRBV29-1|.|TRBJ2-3
CSVESDTQYF
TGCAGCGTTGAATCAGATACGCAGTATTTT
>few|TRBV5-1|.|TRBJ1-1
CASSLAAAANTEAFF
TGCGCCAGCAGCTTGGCGGCGGCAGCGAACACTGAAGCTTTCTTT
>.|TRBV5-1|TRBD1|TRBJ2-7
CASSSAGTGSEQYF
TGCGCCAGCAGCTCCGCCGGGACAGGGAGCGAGCAGTACTTC
>few|TRBV10-3|.|TRBJ2-3
CAIRTWGTDTQYF
TGTGCCATCAGGACATGGGGCACAGATACGCAGTATTTT
>.|TRBV28|.|TRBJ2-1
CASSLIRAGGKGEQFF
TGTGCCAGCAGTTTAATTCGAGCAGGGGGGAAAGGTGAGCAGTTCTTC
>.|TRBV3-1|TRBD1|TRBJ2-1
CASSQDIGTGDNEQFF
TGTGCCAGCAGCCAAGACATCGGGACAGGGGATAATGAGCAGTTCTTC
>few|TRBV28|TRBD2|TRBJ2-7
CASSLPSGNSYEQYF
TGTGCCAGCAGTTTACCTAGCGGAAACTCCTACGAGCAGTACTTC
>.|TRBV2|.|TRBJ1-2
CASRKDSLYGYTF
TGTGCCAGCAGGAAAGACAGCCTATATGGCTACACCTTC
>few|TRBV4-3|.|TRBJ1-1
CASSDEAEAFF
TGCGCCAGCAGCGACGAGGCTGAAGCTTTCTTT
>few|TRBV12-3/TRBV12-4|TRBD2|TRBJ2-1
CASKATSGGTGQFF
TGTGCCAGCAAAGCTACTAGCGGGGGTACCGGGCAGTTCTTC
>few|TRBV21-1|.|TRBJ1-5
CASSKAGLTGANQPQHF
TGTGCCAGCAGCAAAGCCGGCCTTACAGGGGCCAATCAGCCCCAGCATTTT
>.|TRBV20-1|.|TRBJ2-1
CSARDVAVYNEQFF
TGCAGTGCTAGAGATGTCGCGGTTTACAATGAGCAGTTCTTC
>few|TRBV20-1|.|TRBJ1-1
CSARDPPPRASNTEAFF
TGCAGTGCTAGAGATCCCCCACCGAGGGCTTCGAACACTGAAGCTTTCTTT
>.|TRBV7-2|TRBD2|TRBJ2-5
CASSLVTSGGLGTQYF
TGTGCCAGCAGCTTAGTAACGTCGGGGGGGCTCGGGACCCAGTACTTC